This TCR beta chain was identified in a study of metastatic and nonmetastatic thyroid tumors. Each patient went into thyroid surgery without having received any treatment. Germline V gives CDR1 SGHRS, CDR2 YFSETQ. The CDR3 length is 15 residues. V was pared by 2 bases and J by 4 bases, with 13 bases between. TCRdb re-called the PCR reads through MiXCR. This table has some 22,000 clones, approximately 20% appearing once. Sequences were obtained from blood. This TCR was sampled from a male donor with papillary thyroid cancer or a benign thyroid nodule (not recorded which). Some clones in this sample may be carry-over from other donors' samples. The rearrangement uses TRBV5-1 and TRBJ1-5; D is perhaps TRBD1 (5 bases). The CDR3 coding sequence is TGCGCCAGCAGCTTAGGGGTTGGTGGAAATCAGCCCCAGCATTTT. This encodes CASSLGVGGNQPQHF.